This T cell receptor (beta chain) is drawn from a study of shared clonotypes between healthy human individuals. Naive CD8 populations comprised CD45RO-negative cells positively selected for CCR7, excluding terminally differentiated effector memory CD45RA+ cells. Study donors comprised healthy, HIV-negative adults devoid of recent acute infection or vaccination. Every one of the donors was a Caucasian adult that lived in Nashville, Tennessee. V lost 1 base, J lost 4 bases, and 14 bases lay in between. Germline CDR1 is SGHAT and CDR2 is FQNNGV. The CDR3 has 15 residues. As concerns this clone: Its antigen remains unidentified.

Deep-level assay runs were performed. Profiled with immunoSEQ multiplex PCR; TCRdb holds only in-frame clones, not every one. The repertoire consists of about 2.2 million clones, with about 92% occurring once and the leading ten covering more than 1.5%. The study's findings and limits: The study found approximately 5% of naive CD4 clonotypes shared across a few donors.

The genes are TRBV11-2 and TRBJ2-7; D gene ambiguous. The source is a man aged 18 to 30 in good health. Some clones in this sample may be carry-over from other donors' samples. The sample consisted of naive CD8+ T cells from PBMCs. The CDR3 sequence: CASSLAPGWGYEQYF. CDR3 in DNA: TGTGCCAGCAGCTTAGCCCCCGGTTGGGGATACGAGCAGTACTTC.